Listed here are 9 T cell receptor beta chains from one sample, sequenced in a study of cytomegalovirus exposure and HLA in healthy donors. The PCR was carried out with 60 Vbeta primers and 13 Jbeta primers. Repertoires were generated with immunoSEQ multiplex PCR, while TCRdb's copy carries only in-frame clones and drops some. The sample has some 220,000 clones, more than 85% seen once. The source material was PBMCs. The source of these receptors is a woman younger than 30 in good health and CMV-seronegative.

This rearrangement joins TRBV19 to TRBJ1-2; D unresolved. Looked up from germline, CDR1 is LNHDA and CDR2 is SQIVND (reference sequence). V lost 6 bases, J lost 4 bases, and 15 bases lay in between. This CDR3 region has 14 residues. The CDR3 nucleotides read TGTGCCAGTAGGTGGGCGTTCGCGCCCTATGGCTACACCTTC. It specifies CASRWAFAPYGYTF.

The chain combines TRBV15 with TRBJ1-2; D uncertain. This CDR3 has 13 residues. The V gene's germline CDR1 is LNHNV and CDR2 YYDKDF (reference sequence). V lost 1 base and J lost 8, with 11 bases in between. The CDR3 loop reads CATSRASQRGYTF. In DNA, the CDR3 is TGTGCCACCAGCAGAGCCTCCCAGCGGGGCTACACCTTC.

The chain recombines TRBV10-1 with TRBJ2-7, with D perhaps TRBD2 (6 bases). Germline assignment: CDR1 WNHNN and CDR2 SYGVQD (reference sequence). The CDR3 sequence is 12 residues long. V gave up 4 bases and J gave up 4 bases, with 8 bases separating them. The CDR3 nucleotides read TGCGCCAGCAGTGGGGACTCGTACGAGCAGTACTTC. Protein product: CASSGDSYEQYF.

V and J are TRBV19 and TRBJ2-3; D remains unclear. Per germline, CDR1 LNHDA and CDR2 SQIVND (reference sequence). The CDR3 runs 16 residues. The V and J ends lost 3 bases and 0 bases respectively, with 13 bases between them. The CDR3 DNA is TGTGCCAGTAGTATTCAGTATCCCTCTAGCACAGATACGCAGTATTTT. Protein sequence: CASSIQYPSSTDTQYF. Based on the CDR3 plus reference TRBV19 and TRBJ2-3, the full variable domain is DGGITQSPKYLFRKEGQNVTLSCEQNLNHDAMYWYRQDPGQGLRLIYYSQIVNDFQKGDIAEGYSVSREKKESFPLTVTSAQKNPTAFYLCASSIQYPSSTDTQYFGPGTRLTVL.

V and J are TRBV27 and TRBJ1-1; D is uncertain. Per the germline V gene, CDR1 is MNHEY and CDR2 is SMNVEV (reference sequence). V lost 1 base, J lost 5 bases, and 17 bases lay in between. CDR3 length: 16 residues. CDR3 bases: TGTGCCAGCAGTTTATATCCAGCCCCACGCGGAACTGAAGCTTTCTTT. Translated: CASSLYPAPRGTEAFF.

The chain uses TRBV5-1 and TRBJ2-5; D may be TRBD2 (5 bases). Germline assignment: CDR1 SGHRS and CDR2 YFSETQ. The CDR3 extends over 14 amino acids. Trimming removed 2 bases from V and 5 bases from J, with 13 bases in between. The CDR3 is CASSLISSRETQYF. Written as DNA, the CDR3 is TGCGCCAGCAGCTTAATATCTAGCCGGGAGACCCAGTACTTC.

CDR3 DNA: TGCGCCAGCAGCCTAAGCGTCTACAATGAGCAGTTCTTC. It translates to CASSLSVYNEQFF. The chain combines TRBV4-1 with TRBJ2-1; no reliable D call. CDR3 length: 13 residues. Trimming removed 4 bases from V and 3 bases from J, with 7 bases in between. Germline loops: CDR1 MGHRA, CDR2 YSYEKL.

The rearrangement joins TRBV6-1 to TRBJ2-7, with D possibly TRBD1 on 6 matching bases. The CDR3 is 14 residues long. Between the trimmed V and J ends, which lost 6 bases and 6 bases, there was a span of 18 bases. CDR1 MNHNS and CDR2 SASEGT come from the germline V gene. Here the CDR3 reads CASRGGFLIGEQYF. As DNA, the CDR3 is TGTGCCAGCAGAGGGGGTTTCCTCATAGGCGAGCAGTACTTC.

The rearrangement joins TRBV7-2 to TRBJ1-2, with D perhaps matching TRBD1 (5 bases). Germline lookup yields CDR1 SGHTA and CDR2 FQGNSA. This CDR3 comprises 13 residues. Trimming removed 1 base from V and 3 bases from J, with 6 bases in between. The CDR3 coding sequence is TGTGCCAGCAGCTTAGACAGGTACTATGGCTACACCTTC. Its protein product is CASSLDRYYGYTF. The full variable domain, completed using reference TRBV7-2 and TRBJ1-2, is GAGVSQSPSNKVTEKGKDVELRCDPISGHTALYWYRQSLGQGLEFLIYFQGNSAPDKSGLPSDRFSAERTGGSVSTLTIQRTQQEDSAVYLCASSLDRYYGYTFGSGTRLTVV.